These T cell receptor beta chains were read from a single sample in a study of cytomegalovirus exposure and HLA in healthy donors. Sequenced by immunoSEQ multiplex PCR; TCRdb stores in-frame clones only, minus some. The repertoire consists of roughly 300,000 clones, with roughly 88% occurring once and the leading ten covering around 3.7%. The sequencing input was PBMCs. The receptor source for this set is a middle-aged man in good health and CMV-seropositive. Both conserved end residues are part of each CDR3. The D gene is left open where the match is weak. Clone size is not always given. Where it is, it says once, few, many or a class for expanded clones.

TRBV7-7	TRBJ2-1	.	.	TGTGCTAGCAGCTTAGTCCAAAACAATGAGCAGTTCTTC	CASSLVQNNEQFF
TRBV4-2	TRBJ2-7	.	TRBD2	TGTGCCAGCAGCCAAGAGCCAGCGGGATCCGAATCCTACGAGCAGTACTTC	CASSQEPAGSESYEQYF
TRBV25-1	TRBJ1-3	.	.	TGTGCCAGCAGTGAAGACAGGCGGAGCTCTGGAAACACCATATATTTT	CASSEDRRSSGNTIYF
TRBV19	TRBJ2-2	.	TRBD2	TGTGCCAGTAGTACGGGACTAGCGGGAGTCTACACCGGGGAGCTGTTTTTT	CASSTGLAGVYTGELFF
TRBV27	TRBJ1-2	.	.	TGTGCCAGCAGTTTAGCAGGGTATGGCTACACCTTC	CASSLAGYGYTF
TRBV18	TRBJ1-2	.	.	TGTGCCAGCTCGCCAATCGACAGCAACTATGGCTACACCTTC	CASSPIDSNYGYTF
TRBV27	TRBJ1-2	once	TRBD1	TGTGCCAGCAGTTTTCACAGGGGGCGTAACTATGGCTACACCTTC	CASSFHRGRNYGYTF
TRBV28	TRBJ2-1	.	.	TGTGCCAGCAGTGAGGGGCAGGGGTACGTCAATGAGCAGTTCTTC	CASSEGQGYVNEQFF
TRBV4-1	TRBJ2-3	few	TRBD1	TGCGCCAGCAGCCAAGGAGAGCCGGGGACAGGGAGGCAGGGTACGCAGTATTTT	CASSQGEPGTGRQGTQYF
TRBV4-2	TRBJ1-2	.	TRBD1	TGTGCCAGCAGCCAAAGGCCAGGGGGCAACTATGGCTACACCTTC	CASSQRPGGNYGYTF
TRBV6-5	TRBJ2-7	.	TRBD2	TGTGCCAGCAGCCCTCTGACTAGCGGGACCTACGAGCAGTACTTC	CASSPLTSGTYEQYF
TRBV6-1	TRBJ1-2	.	.	TGTGCCAGCAGTGAAGCGTGGGAGCGGAACTATGGCTACACCTTC	CASSEAWERNYGYTF
TRBV6-5	TRBJ2-7	.	.	TGTGCCAGCAGTTACCTCTCAGGGCACGAGCAGTACTTC	CASSYLSGHEQYF
TRBV18	TRBJ2-1	.	TRBD2	TGTGCCAGCTCACCACCCAGGGGTCTCAGCGGGAGAACCTACAATGAGCAGTTCTTC	CASSPPRGLSGRTYNEQFF
TRBV11-2	TRBJ2-7	many	.	TGTGCCAGCAGCTTAGAAACAACCGCCGCTTTCGAGCAGTACTTC	CASSLETTAAFEQYF
TRBV27	TRBJ2-1	.	.	TGTGCCAGCAGTTCTCCTGACAGGTCCGTCCAGTTCTTC	CASSSPDRSVQFF
TRBV5-1	TRBJ2-5	few	TRBD2	TGCGCCAGCAGCTCCCCGTGGGTAGCGGGAGGGTACCAAGAGACCCAGTACTTC	CASSSPWVAGGYQETQYF